Shown below are 21 T cell receptor beta chains from a single sample sequenced in a study of blood T cells in healthy people across ages. The second PCR ran roughly 6 to 11 cycles with a sample-barcoded 5' primer and J-beta primers. Via MiXCR, TCRdb re-called the 5' RACE reads, giving one row per CDR3 protein. The sample carries 1.5 million to 2 million distinct CDR3 sequences, roughly 27% recorded once. The sequencing input was blood. Receptor source: a woman aged 25-40 years in good health.

This clonotype was counted between two and nine times. This sequence joins TRBV7-2 and TRBJ2-7; D is unresolved. Trimming pared 8 bases from V and 7 bases from J, leaving 21 bases between. Germline-derived CDR1 and CDR2 are SGHTA and FQGNSA. The CDR3 is 14 amino acids. CDR3: CASCPYESHNEQYF. The CDR3 DNA is TGTGCCAGCTGCCCATACGAGTCCCACAATGAGCAGTACTTC. Together with reference TRBV7-2 and TRBJ2-7, the CDR3 gives the full variable domain: GAGVSQSPSNKVTEKGKDVELRCDPISGHTALYWYRQSLGQGLEFLIYFQGNSAPDKSGLPSDRFSAERTGGSVSTLTIQRTQQEDSAVYLCASCPYESHNEQYFGPGTRLTVT.

This clonotype was observed a few times. The rearrangement joins TRBV20-1 to TRBJ1-1; D ambiguous. The CDR3 totals 11 residues. The germline gives CDR1 DFQATT, CDR2 SNEGSKA (reference sequence). Trimming took 4 bases from V and 3 from J, leaving 6 bases between them. CDR3 amino acids: CSAKVDTEAFF. DNA for the CDR3: TGCAGTGCTAAGGTGGACACTGAAGCTTTCTTT.

The chain combines TRBV12-3 or TRBV12-4 with TRBJ2-1; 8 bases are a match to TRBD2. This CDR3 is built from 14 residues. Trimming cost V 3 bases and J 9 bases; bases outside gene matches: 7. The CDR3: CASSFGPSGREQFF. CDR3 in DNA: TGTGCCAGCAGTTTTGGGCCTAGCGGGCGTGAGCAGTTCTTC.

This clonotype was seen only a few times. The chain uses TRBV7-9 and TRBJ2-1; 7 nucleotides line up with TRBD2. The CDR3 loop spans 15 amino acids. With V trimmed by 2 bases and J by 4 bases, 5 bases remained unmatched. CDR1 is SEHNR, CDR2 FQNEAQ, per germline (reference sequence). Here the CDR3 reads CASSLYSAGYNEQFF. The CDR3 coding sequence is TGTGCCAGCAGCTTATACTCAGCGGGGTACAATGAGCAGTTCTTC.

The chain joins TRBV7-2 to TRBJ2-3; 8 nucleotides line up with TRBD1. The V segment lost 5 bases and the J segment 6 bases; nucleotides outside the gene matches: 16. This CDR3 is 17 amino acids long. Germline V lookup: CDR1 SGHTA, CDR2 FQGNSA. The DNA of the CDR3 is TGTGCCAGCAGCGCTCACGTCGGTCAGGGGGCACTGGATACGCAGTATTTT. It yields the protein CASSAHVGQGALDTQYF.

This clonotype was found many times. The chain couples TRBV3-1 to TRBJ2-7; 8 bases are shared with TRBD2. V lost 5 bases and J lost 1; bases outside the gene matches: 7. Germline V gene data show CDR1 as LGHDT and CDR2 as YNNKEL (reference sequence). This CDR3 has 15 residues. The CDR3 region is CASSSDRGGSYEQYF. CDR3 sequence (DNA): TGTGCCAGCAGCTCGGATCGGGGGGGTTCCTACGAGCAGTACTTC.

This clonotype has ten or more counts. The chain carries TRBV20-1 and TRBJ2-5, with unresolved D. The germline V and J ends were trimmed by 1 base and 4 bases, with 7 bases remaining between them. Germline V gene sequence: CDR1 DFQATT, CDR2 SNEGSKA (reference sequence). CDR3 length: 12 residues. This CDR3 is CSARGSTETQYF. The CDR3 DNA reads TGCAGTGCTAGAGGGTCGACAGAGACCCAGTACTTC.

The chain has TRBV12-3 or TRBV12-4 and TRBJ1-4; D is unclear. This CDR3 has 14 amino acids. The V end lost 2 bases, the J end lost 4 bases, and 8 bases lay between the germline ends. This CDR3 reads CASSLRGYNEKLFF. CDR3 DNA: TGTGCCAGCAGTTTACGCGGTTATAATGAAAAACTGTTTTTT.

The rearrangement links TRBV7-9 to TRBJ2-3; TRBD1 aligns across 9 bases. The V gene end was trimmed by 5 bases and the J gene end by 3 bases; junction bases not matched to a gene: 12. The CDR3 length is 17 residues. Germline V gene data show CDR1 as SEHNR and CDR2 as FQNEAQ (reference sequence). The CDR3 region has the DNA TGTGCCAGCAGCACCCAAGGGACAGGGTTTAGAACAGATACGCAGTATTTT. This codes for CASSTQGTGFRTDTQYF.

In this sample, this clonotype turned up a few times. CDR3 amino acids: CASSSGLGASYNEQFF. The CDR3 DNA follows: TGTGCCAGCAGTTCGGGACTAGGGGCCTCCTACAATGAGCAGTTCTTC. The gene calls are TRBV12-3 or TRBV12-4 and TRBJ2-1; 8 positions agree with TRBD2. This CDR3 comprises 16 residues. V lost 4 bases, J lost 0 bases, and 5 bases stayed unmatched.

This CDR3 reads CASSLAGYPTDTQYF. For the CDR3, the DNA is TGCGCCAGCAGCTTGGCCGGGTACCCCACAGATACGCAGTATTTT. The V gene is TRBV5-1, the J gene TRBJ2-3; D is ambiguous. V lost 0 bases and J 2 bases, leaving 10 bases between the germline ends. This CDR3 is built from 15 residues. Germline CDR1 and CDR2: SGHRS and YFSETQ. The whole variable domain, filled in from reference TRBV5-1 and TRBJ2-3, reads KAGVTQTPRYLIKTRGQQVTLSCSPISGHRSVSWYQQTPGQGLQFLFEYFSETQRNKGNFPGRFSGRQFSNSRSEMNVSTLELGDSALYLCASSLAGYPTDTQYFGPGTRLTVL.

This clonotype was counted a few times. The J gene is TRBJ2-5, the V gene TRBV5-1, with 8 bases matching TRBD1. J was trimmed by 5 bases and V by 4 bases; bases with no gene match: 10. CDR1 and CDR2 from the germline V gene are SGHRS and YFSETQ. The CDR3 is 15 residues long. This CDR3 is CASSPGQVMGETQYF. In nucleotides, the CDR3 is TGCGCCAGCAGCCCGGGACAGGTCATGGGGGAGACCCAGTACTTC.

The V gene is TRBV9, the J gene TRBJ2-5, with a possible D match to TRBD2 (7 bases). V was trimmed by 3 bases and J by 5 bases, leaving 20 bases between them. The CDR3 loop spans 16 amino acids. Germline CDR1 and CDR2: SGDLS and YYNGEE. The CDR3 DNA follows: TGTGCCAGCAGCGCCACAGCGGGGCAGAGGGGGGAGACCCAGTACTTC. Translating gives CASSATAGQRGETQYF.

The V call is TRBV29-1, the J call TRBJ2-5; 7 bases are a match to TRBD1. V lost 5 bases to trimming and J lost 5 bases; unmatched junction nucleotides: 8. In germline, CDR1 is SQVTM, CDR2 ANQGSEA. The CDR3 has 13 residues. In DNA, the CDR3 is TGCAGCGTTTCCCGGGACAGAGGGGAGACCCAGTACTTC. Translation: CSVSRDRGETQYF.

This clonotype is a singleton in its sample. The chain employs TRBV7-9 and TRBJ2-5; 7 positions agree with TRBD1. CDR1 is SEHNR and CDR2 is FQNEAQ in the germline V gene (reference sequence). With V trimmed by 4 bases and J by 9 bases, 8 bases remained unmatched. The CDR3 is 13 amino acids. In DNA, the CDR3 is TGTGCCAGCAGCTACACAGGGGATGGGGCCCAGTACTTC. The encoded protein is CASSYTGDGAQYF.

The chain is built from TRBV27 and TRBJ2-7; 8 bases are a match to TRBD2. The germline CDR1 and CDR2 sequences are MNHEY and SMNVEV (reference sequence). J gave up 4 bases and V 5 bases, and 13 bases lay outside the gene matches. The CDR3 extends over 16 amino acids. The CDR3 coding sequence is TGTGCCAGCAGTCGCCCCACGGTAGCGGGAATGTACGAGCAGTACTTC. Amino acid sequence: CASSRPTVAGMYEQYF.

The rearrangement links TRBV12-3 or TRBV12-4 to TRBJ2-5; possible D gene TRBD1, 6 bases. The CDR3 is made up of 15 amino acids. V lost 6 bases and J lost 0, with 14 bases in between. The CDR3 nucleotides are TGTGCCAGCAGCAACGGACAGATGTACCAAGAGACCCAGTACTTC. Translated, it gives CASSNGQMYQETQYF.

The V and J genes are TRBV7-2 and TRBJ2-7; TRBD1 is a possible D gene (7 bases). V lost 0 bases and J 5 bases, leaving 14 bases between the germline ends. Germline loops: CDR1 SGHTA, CDR2 FQGNSA. The length of the CDR3 is 15 residues. Written as DNA, the CDR3 is TGTGCCAGCAGCTTAGCGCGGGGACAGCCGAACGAGCAGTACTTC. Protein product: CASSLARGQPNEQYF.

This clonotype has a count of ten or more. This chain uses TRBV5-5 with TRBJ2-4; no clear D gene. Germline-derived CDR1 and CDR2 are SGHKS and YYEKEE (reference sequence). The CDR3 spans 13 residues. Trimming left V 3 bases short and J 5 bases short, with 9 bases between. The CDR3 region has the DNA TGTGCCAGCAGCTGGGCCGCGGAAAACATTCAGTACTTC. Residues: CASSWAAENIQYF.

On this clonotype: The junction departs from the called germline gene at one end, perhaps through a read error. The V call is TRBV7-2, the J call TRBJ2-1, with D possibly TRBD2 on 7 matching bases. This CDR3 has 18 amino acids. Germline V gene data show CDR1 as SGHTA and CDR2 as FQGNSA. CDR3 protein: CASSLGQWGGSSYNEQFF. The CDR3 DNA is TGCGCCAGCAGCTTGGGCCAATGGGGGGGCAGCTCCTACAATGAGCAGTTCTTC.

This chain links TRBV9 with TRBJ2-3, with D perhaps TRBD2 (6 bases). Trimming shortened V by 0 bases and J by 8 bases, and 25 bases separated the two germline ends. This CDR3 is built from 18 residues. Germline V gene lookup returns CDR1 SGDLS and CDR2 YYNGEE. CDR3 sequence (DNA): TGTGCCAGCAGCGTAGTGAGTAGCGGAGGAGGAATGAGAAGTACGCAGTATTTT. Translated, it gives CASSVVSSGGGMRSTQYF.